The 17 T cell receptor beta chains in this list originate from one sample, sequenced in a study of blood T cell repertoires in COVID-19. The method was immunoSEQ multiplex PCR; TCRdb's version includes in-frame clones alone and lacks a portion of them. Among roughly 100,000 clones listed, approximately 86% were seen once. Sequencing was carried out using peripheral blood. These receptor sequences come from an elderly woman with acute or convalescent COVID-19.

The chain couples TRBV2 to TRBJ1-4; D gene uncertain. The germline CDR1 and CDR2 sequences are SNHLY and FYNNEI. Trimming left V 7 bases short and J 7 bases short, with 7 bases between. The CDR3 length is 11 residues. CDR3 sequence: CASKEFEKLFF. CDR3 in DNA: TGTGCCAGCAAGGAGTTTGAAAAACTGTTTTTT.

CDR3 sequence reads: CASSPEETQYF. CDR3 bases: TGTGCCAGCAGTCCAGAAGAGACCCAGTACTTC. The V call is TRBV6-2 or TRBV6-3, the J call TRBJ2-5; the D is unclear. Per the germline V gene, CDR1 is MNHEY and CDR2 is SVGEGT. CDR3 length equals 11 residues. Deletions cut 5 bases from V and 3 bases from J, with 4 bases between.

V is TRBV5-1 and J is TRBJ1-2; the match to TRBD1 covers 7 bases. The germline gives CDR1 SGHRS, CDR2 YFSETQ. The CDR3 has 13 residues. Germline trimming cut 4 bases from V and 6 bases from J; bases unmatched to any gene: 6. CDR3 DNA: TGCGCCAGCAGCCTCGACAGGGTAGATGGCTACACCTTC. It yields the protein CASSLDRVDGYTF.

The rearrangement joins TRBV10-1 to TRBJ2-1; 7 positions match TRBD1. With V trimmed by 2 bases and J by 4 bases, 11 bases remained unmatched. Germline loops: CDR1 WNHNN, CDR2 SYGVQD (reference sequence). The CDR3 length is 17 residues. The CDR3, as DNA: TGCGCCAGCAGTGAGCTTCGGACAGGCGAACCATACAATGAGCAGTTCTTC. Translating gives CASSELRTGEPYNEQFF.

The rearrangement uses TRBV2 and TRBJ2-5; tentatively, D is TRBD2 (7 bases). The CDR3 runs to 13 residues. Germline loops: CDR1 SNHLY, CDR2 FYNNEI. V lost 4 bases, J lost 5 bases, and 11 bases lay in between. The CDR3 protein is CASSVRGGETQYF. The CDR3 coding sequence is TGTGCCAGCAGTGTTAGGGGGGGCGAGACCCAGTACTTC.

CDR3 DNA: TGCGCCAGCAGCTTGGGGGGCGGCTTGAACACTGAAGCTTTCTTT. It yields the protein CASSLGGGLNTEAFF. V usage is TRBV5-1 and J usage is TRBJ1-1, with a tentative D call TRBD1 (5 bases). Trimming removed 0 bases at V and 0 bases at J, with 9 bases between. Germline CDR1 reads SGHRS; CDR2 reads YFSETQ. CDR3 length equals 15 residues. Complete variable domain (other parts from reference TRBV5-1 and TRBJ1-1): KAGVTQTPRYLIKTRGQQVTLSCSPISGHRSVSWYQQTPGQGLQFLFEYFSETQRNKGNFPGRFSGRQFSNSRSEMNVSTLELGDSALYLCASSLGGGLNTEAFFGQGTRLTVV.

The V gene is TRBV3-1 (or the pseudogene TRBV3-2), the J gene TRBJ2-1, with TRBD2 matching 9 bases. The CDR3 is made up of 16 amino acids. The germline V gene encodes CDR1 LGHDT and CDR2 YNNKEL (reference sequence). Trimming took 1 base from V and 3 from J; bases not matched to a gene: 4. CDR3 protein: CASSQGSGGLYNEQFF. DNA of the CDR3: TGTGCCAGCAGCCAAGGTAGCGGGGGCCTCTACAATGAGCAGTTCTTC.

V usage is TRBV5-1 and J usage is TRBJ2-2; TRBD1 is a possible D gene (6 bases). Germline V gives CDR1 SGHRS, CDR2 YFSETQ. The length of the CDR3 is 13 residues. Trimming removed 3 bases from V and 4 bases from J, with 7 bases in between. The CDR3 reads CASSSQGTGELFF. The CDR3 nucleotides are TGCGCCAGCAGCTCACAGGGCACCGGGGAGCTGTTTTTT.

The chain is built from TRBV3-1 (or the pseudogene TRBV3-2) and TRBJ2-5; a weak D match, TRBD2 (7 bases). The CDR3 runs to 16 residues. Germline values: CDR1 LGHDT, CDR2 YNNKEL (reference sequence). Trimming left V 3 bases short and J 1 base short, with 15 bases between. The CDR3 DNA reads TGTGCCAGCAGCCATTCCCCCGCGGGGGCCCAAGAGACCCAGTACTTC. Translation gives CASSHSPAGAQETQYF.

This chain connects TRBV20-1 to TRBJ2-7, with TRBD1 matching 8 bases. Germline V gives CDR1 DFQATT, CDR2 SNEGSKA (reference sequence). J lost 3 bases, V lost 3 bases, and 10 bases had no gene match. The CDR3 has 15 amino acids. The CDR3 DNA reads as TGCAGTGCTAGTCAACCCAGGGGGCAGCGCTACGAGCAGTACTTC. Residues: CSASQPRGQRYEQYF.

This clone has a handful of counts. The chain has TRBV4-1 and TRBJ1-3, with D possibly TRBD1 on 5 matching bases. This CDR3 region has 19 residues. Looked up from germline, CDR1 is MGHRA and CDR2 is YSYEKL. V gave up 3 bases and J gave up 2 bases, with 23 bases separating them. This CDR3 is CASSHRIDRAFSPGNTIYF. In DNA, the CDR3 is TGCGCCAGCAGCCATCGTATAGACAGAGCCTTCTCCCCTGGAAACACCATATATTTT.

V usage is TRBV18 and J usage is TRBJ1-1; 7 bases map to TRBD1. The CDR3 is 16 residues long. With 1 base clipped from V and 5 bases from J, the junction kept 10 bases outside the gene matches. Germline V lookup: CDR1 KGHSH, CDR2 LQKENI. The CDR3 coding sequence is TGTGCCAGCTCACCACGGCAAGGGGGCGTGGAGACTGAAGCTTTCTTT. This translates into CASSPRQGGVETEAFF.

The rearrangement joins TRBV4-1 to TRBJ2-7, with 9 bases that match TRBD2. Germline CDR1 is MGHRA and CDR2 is YSYEKL. V was pared by 1 base and J by 7 bases, with 11 bases of the junction left unmatched. The CDR3 consists of 16 residues. CDR3 loop: CASSQGTSALRAEQYF. CDR3 coding DNA: TGCGCCAGCAGCCAAGGGACTAGCGCCTTAAGGGCGGAGCAGTACTTC.

This clone has more than one count but fewer than ten. The CDR3 loop reads CATEGQGEGGYTF. CDR3 in DNA: TGTGCCACCGAGGGACAGGGGGAAGGAGGCTACACCTTC. The rearrangement uses TRBV10-3 and TRBJ1-2; TRBD1 aligns across 11 bases. This CDR3 is 13 amino acids long. V shed 10 bases, J shed 8 bases, and the junction held 9 bases outside the gene matches. Per germline, CDR1 ENHRY and CDR2 SYGVKD.

V usage is TRBV7-3 and J usage is TRBJ2-2, with 8 bases fitting TRBD2. This CDR3 is built from 16 residues. Germline V gene sequence: CDR1 SGHTA, CDR2 FQGTGA. Trimming at V came to 5 bases and at J to 3 bases, leaving 8 bases not matched to a gene. The CDR3 DNA reads TGTGCCAGCAGCCCAGCCCGGGGGGGATACACCGGGGAGCTGTTTTTT. Amino acid sequence: CASSPARGGYTGELFF.

The chain is built from TRBV18 and TRBJ2-7; TRBD1 matches 7 bases. This CDR3 region has 15 residues. With V trimmed by 4 bases and J by 4 bases, 10 bases remained unmatched. CDR1 and CDR2 (germline): KGHSH, LQKENI. CDR3 amino acids: CASSLHRDSLYEQYF. The CDR3, as DNA: TGTGCCAGCTCACTACACCGGGACAGCCTTTACGAGCAGTACTTC. Full variable domain (outside the CDR3, taken from reference TRBV18 and TRBJ2-7): NAGVMQNPRHLVRRRGQEARLRCSPMKGHSHVYWYRQLPEEGLKFMVYLQKENIIDESGMPKERFSAEFPKEGPSILRIQQVVRGDSAAYFCASSLHRDSLYEQYFGPGTRLTVT.

This sequence joins TRBV3-1 (or the pseudogene TRBV3-2) and TRBJ1-6; 8 nucleotides agree with TRBD1. The CDR3 spans 14 residues. Trimming at V came to 4 bases and at J to 7 bases, leaving 3 bases not matched to a gene. The germline CDR1 and CDR2 sequences are LGHDT and YNNKEL (reference sequence). Here the CDR3 reads CASSLTGGNSPLHF. CDR3 DNA sequence: TGTGCCAGCAGCCTCACAGGGGGGAATTCACCCCTCCACTTT.